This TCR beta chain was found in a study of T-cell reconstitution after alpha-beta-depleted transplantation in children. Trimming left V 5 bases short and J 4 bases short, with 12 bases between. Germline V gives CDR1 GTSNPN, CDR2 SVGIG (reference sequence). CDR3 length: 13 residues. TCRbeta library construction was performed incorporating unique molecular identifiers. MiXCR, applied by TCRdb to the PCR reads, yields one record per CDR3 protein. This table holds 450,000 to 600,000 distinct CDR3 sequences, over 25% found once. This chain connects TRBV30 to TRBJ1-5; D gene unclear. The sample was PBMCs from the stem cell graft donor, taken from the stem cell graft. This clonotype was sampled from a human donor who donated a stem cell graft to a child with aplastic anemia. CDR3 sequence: CAWAADLNQPQHF. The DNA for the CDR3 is TGTGCCTGGGCGGCAGACTTAAATCAGCCCCAGCATTTT. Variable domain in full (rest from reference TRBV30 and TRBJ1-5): SQTIHQWPATLVQPVGSPLSLECTVEGTSNPNLYWYRQAAGRGLQLLFYSVGIGQISSEVPQNLSASRPQDRQFILSSKKLLLSDSGFYLCAWAADLNQPQHFGDGTRLSIL.